Listed below are T cell receptor beta chains from one sample, sequenced in a study of blood T cell repertoires in COVID-19. Sequencing used immunoSEQ multiplex PCR; TCRdb keeps in-frame clones, though not all of them. The table records about 260,000 clones, about 90% of them present only once. Sequenced material: peripheral blood. The receptors derive from a woman in her forties or fifties with acute or convalescent COVID-19. The CDR3 runs from the conserved cysteine through the conserved F or W. Each record gives: V gene, clone size, J gene, D gene, CDR3 length, CDR3 DNA, CDR3 protein. A D gene is named only where the DNA matches it firmly. Only some rows state a clone size, as once, few, many or a class for expanded clones.

V: TRBV24-1
size: -
J: TRBJ2-5
D: TRBD2
length: 17
DNA: TGTGCCACCAGTGATTTGTCTAGCGGGAACCACCAAGAGACCCAGTACTTC
CDR3: CATSDLSSGNHQETQYF

V: TRBV5-5
size: -
J: TRBJ1-4
D: -
length: 15
DNA: TGTGCCAGCAGCTTTCTAGAAAGGGGAAGTGAAAAACTGTTTTTT
CDR3: CASSFLERGSEKLFF

V: TRBV6-4
size: -
J: TRBJ2-1
D: TRBD1
length: 14
DNA: TGTGCCAGCAGTCGACAGGGATGGGTCAATGAGCAGTTCTTC
CDR3: CASSRQGWVNEQFF

V: TRBV19
size: -
J: TRBJ2-3
D: TRBD2
length: 15
DNA: TGTGCCAGTAGTGATCAATCGGGACTAGGGGATACGCAGTATTTT
CDR3: CASSDQSGLGDTQYF

V: TRBV7-2
size: -
J: TRBJ2-1
D: -
length: 14
DNA: TGTGCCAGCAGCTTAGCGTCTCGGAGCTTAGAGCAGTTCTTC
CDR3: CASSLASRSLEQFF

V: TRBV9
size: -
J: TRBJ2-1
D: -
length: 14
DNA: TGTGCCAGCAGCCCGTCCTCCGGCTACAATGAGCAGTTCTTC
CDR3: CASSPSSGYNEQFF

V: TRBV24-1
size: -
J: TRBJ1-2
D: -
length: 14
DNA: TGTGCCACCAGTGGTGCCGGCGGTTTAAATGGCTACACCTTC
CDR3: CATSGAGGLNGYTF

V: TRBV5-4
size: -
J: TRBJ2-1
D: -
length: 15
DNA: TGTGCCAGCAGCCGGGCCGGGACTGATTACAATGAGCAGTTCTTC
CDR3: CASSRAGTDYNEQFF

V: TRBV28
size: -
J: TRBJ2-4
D: TRBD2
length: 16
DNA: TGTGCCAGCAGTACCTCTAGCGGGAGCTCGGTAAACATTCAGTACTTC
CDR3: CASSTSSGSSVNIQYF

V: TRBV14
size: -
J: TRBJ2-1
D: -
length: 13
DNA: TGTGCCAGCAGCCGAACTCAGGTCTCTGAGCAGTTCTTC
CDR3: CASSRTQVSEQFF

V: TRBV6-5
size: -
J: TRBJ1-2
D: -
length: 14
DNA: TGTGCCAGCAGTAGATCCAGGGAGGCCTATGGCTACACCTTC
CDR3: CASSRSREAYGYTF

V: TRBV12-3/TRBV12-4
size: -
J: TRBJ1-5
D: -
length: 13
DNA: TGTGCCAGCAGCCAGGGCCCCAATCAGCCCCAGCATTTT
CDR3: CASSQGPNQPQHF

V: TRBV2
size: few
J: TRBJ1-4
D: TRBD1
length: 14
DNA: TGTGCCAGCATCTGGGGACAGGGGAATGAAAAACTGTTTTTT
CDR3: CASIWGQGNEKLFF

V: TRBV19
size: -
J: TRBJ2-5
D: -
length: 14
DNA: TGTGCCAGTAGTACCCTTAGGGGACAAGAGACCCAGTACTTC
CDR3: CASSTLRGQETQYF

V: TRBV19
size: -
J: TRBJ1-2
D: -
length: 13
DNA: TGTGCCAGTAGTATCATGGGACTTCATGGCTACACCTTC
CDR3: CASSIMGLHGYTF

V: TRBV5-1
size: -
J: TRBJ1-1
D: TRBD1
length: 14
DNA: TGCGCCAGCAGTTTTCAGGGGGCCCACACTGAAGCTTTCTTT
CDR3: CASSFQGAHTEAFF

V: TRBV20-1
size: -
J: TRBJ2-7
D: -
length: 11
DNA: TGCAGTGCTACACTATCTAGCGCCTCTTTCTTC
CDR3: CSATLSSASFF

V: TRBV28
size: -
J: TRBJ1-5
D: TRBD1
length: 14
DNA: TGTGCCAGCAGTTCTACAGGGGAGTATCAGCCCCAGCATTTT
CDR3: CASSSTGEYQPQHF

V: TRBV6-6
size: once
J: TRBJ1-1
D: TRBD1
length: 11
DNA: TGTGCCAGCAGGGGGACAGGGGAAGCTTTCTTT
CDR3: CASRGTGEAFF

V: TRBV11-2
size: -
J: TRBJ2-1
D: TRBD2
length: 14
DNA: TGTGCCAGCAGCCTGGGAGGGGTTTTCAATGAGCAGTTCTTC
CDR3: CASSLGGVFNEQFF

V: TRBV5-4
size: -
J: TRBJ2-1
D: TRBD2
length: 17
DNA: TGTGCCAGCAGCTTGGCCCGGACTAGCGGGAGCCACAATGAGCAGTTCTTC
CDR3: CASSLARTSGSHNEQFF

V: TRBV7-8
size: once
J: TRBJ1-5
D: -
length: 13
DNA: TGTGCCAGCAGCTTAGTTCCGGGTCAGCCCCAGCATTTT
CDR3: CASSLVPGQPQHF

V: TRBV28
size: -
J: TRBJ2-1
D: -
length: 12
DNA: TGTGCCAGCAGTTTTAGTTTCTATGAGCAGTTCTTC
CDR3: CASSFSFYEQFF

V: TRBV5-1
size: -
J: TRBJ1-1
D: -
length: 14
DNA: TGCGCCAGCAGCTTCAGGACACGTAACACTGAAGCTTTCTTT
CDR3: CASSFRTRNTEAFF

V: TRBV5-1
size: -
J: TRBJ2-1
D: TRBD2
length: 19
DNA: TGCGCCAGCAGCTTGCCCCTAGCGGGAGAGGGCACGTCCTACAATGAGCAGTTCTTC
CDR3: CASSLPLAGEGTSYNEQFF

V: TRBV13
size: -
J: TRBJ1-2
D: TRBD1
length: 18
DNA: TGTGCCAGCAGCTTAGTCAAGGGGGGACAGGGCCTACGGACAGGGATCTTCTTC
CDR3: CASSLVKGGQGLRTGIFF

V: TRBV28
size: once
J: TRBJ2-7
D: TRBD1
length: 14
DNA: TGTGCCAGCAGTTCGACAGGGAAGGGGTCCGAGCAGTACTTC
CDR3: CASSSTGKGSEQYF

V: TRBV28
size: -
J: TRBJ2-5
D: -
length: 15
DNA: TGTGCCAGCAGTCACGAGGGGGTCAAGCGAGAGACCCAGTACTTC
CDR3: CASSHEGVKRETQYF

V: TRBV28
size: -
J: TRBJ2-7
D: TRBD1
length: 16
DNA: TGTGCCAGCAGTTCTAGACCGGGACAGGGGGCCCACGAGCAGTACTTC
CDR3: CASSSRPGQGAHEQYF

V: TRBV7-2
size: once
J: TRBJ1-5
D: -
length: 15
DNA: TGTGCCAGCAGCTTGACAGTATATAGCAATCAGCCCCAGCATTTT
CDR3: CASSLTVYSNQPQHF

V: TRBV5-1
size: -
J: TRBJ2-1
D: TRBD2
length: 19
DNA: TGCGCCAGCAAGGGGGTGCCCGGGACTAGCGGGAGGTTCTACAATGAGCAGTTCTTC
CDR3: CASKGVPGTSGRFYNEQFF

V: TRBV7-8
size: -
J: TRBJ1-5
D: -
length: 18
DNA: TGTGCCAGCAGCTTAGTCGGCAGGCCTTTCTATAGCAATCAGCCCCAGCATTTT
CDR3: CASSLVGRPFYSNQPQHF